The following is a T cell receptor beta chain sequence with its context. Its specificity is unknown. The record originates from a study of CD8 T cells in ankylosing spondylitis. Study-wide results and limits: One TCR beta motif, made up of roughly 8 highly homologous variants, appeared characteristic of ankylosing spondylitis blood.

The CDR3 consists of 15 residues. V lost 0 bases and J 1 base, leaving 10 bases between the germline ends. Germline assignment: CDR1 MNHEY and CDR2 SVGAGI. TCRdb re-derived calls from the 5' RACE reads in MiXCR, one entry per CDR3 protein. The top ten clones hold about 0.92% of a sample with 450,000 or so distinct CDR3 sequences, roughly 26% of them seen once. The specimen sequenced was blood, either unsorted or a sorted T cell fraction (not recorded which). This clonotype originated in a male donor with ankylosing spondylitis. The rearrangement uses TRBV6-5 and TRBJ2-7; TRBD2 is a possible D gene (5 bases). CDR3 protein: CASSYSGLSSYEQYV. The CDR3 nucleotides read TGTGCCAGCAGTTACTCAGGACTCTCTTCCTACGAGCAGTACGTC.